This T cell receptor beta chain was documented in a study of blood T cells in healthy people across ages. Findings and limits, study-wide: Relative to aged donors, long-lived donors carried more naive CD4+ cells and displayed higher diversity.

They isolated at least 6 million PBMCs from each sample. Then a second PCR, running roughly 6 to 11 cycles, was carried out with a sample-barcoded 5' primer and a J-beta primer mix. Using its own MiXCR run on the 5' RACE reads, TCRdb lists one record per CDR3 protein. This sample has more than 800,000 distinct CDR3 sequences, with 40% to 55% found just once. This clonotype came up a few times. Its cognate antigen is unknown. V was pared by 5 bases and J by 8 bases, with 9 bases of the junction left unmatched. This CDR3 is built from 13 residues. The germline V gene encodes CDR1 DFQATT and CDR2 SNEGSKA (reference sequence).

This clonotype was obtained from an older woman in good health. The sample consisted of blood. The chain has TRBV20-1 and TRBJ1-2, with 9 bases lining up with TRBD1. CDR3 protein: CSAHEGTGKGYTF. In nucleotides, the CDR3 is TGCAGTGCTCACGAAGGGACAGGGAAGGGCTACACCTTC.